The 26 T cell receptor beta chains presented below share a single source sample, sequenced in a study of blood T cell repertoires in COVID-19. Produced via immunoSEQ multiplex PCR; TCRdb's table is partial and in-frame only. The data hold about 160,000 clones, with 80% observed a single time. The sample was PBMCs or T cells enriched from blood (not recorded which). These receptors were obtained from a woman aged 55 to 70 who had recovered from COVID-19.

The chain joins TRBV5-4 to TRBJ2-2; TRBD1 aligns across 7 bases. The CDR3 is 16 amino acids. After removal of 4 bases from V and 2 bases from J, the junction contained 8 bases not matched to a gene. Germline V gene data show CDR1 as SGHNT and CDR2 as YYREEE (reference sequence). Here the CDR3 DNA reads TGTGCCAGCAGCATCGAGGACAGGTTAAACACCGGGGAGCTGTTTTTT. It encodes CASSIEDRLNTGELFF.

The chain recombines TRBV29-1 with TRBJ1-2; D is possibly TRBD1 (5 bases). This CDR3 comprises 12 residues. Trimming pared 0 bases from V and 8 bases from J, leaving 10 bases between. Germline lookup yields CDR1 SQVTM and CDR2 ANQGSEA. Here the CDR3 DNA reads TGCAGCGTTGAAGAAACAGGTGGCGGCTACACCTTC. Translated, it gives CSVEETGGGYTF. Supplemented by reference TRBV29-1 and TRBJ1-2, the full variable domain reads SAVISQKPSRDICQRGTSLTIQCQVDSQVTMMFWYRQQPGQSLTLIATANQGSEATYESGFVIDKFPISRPNLTFSTLTVSNMSPEDSSIYLCSVEETGGGYTFGSGTRLTVV.

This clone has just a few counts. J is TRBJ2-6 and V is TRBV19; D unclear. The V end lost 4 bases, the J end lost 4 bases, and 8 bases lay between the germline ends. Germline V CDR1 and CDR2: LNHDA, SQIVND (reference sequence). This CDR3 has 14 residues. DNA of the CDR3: TGTGCCAGTAGTACTCTCGTGGGGGCCAACGTCCTGACTTTC. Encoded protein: CASSTLVGANVLTF.

The chain's CDR3 is CASSYAPGLYEQYF. The CDR3 region has the DNA TGTGCCAGCAGTTATGCTCCAGGACTCTACGAGCAGTACTTC. V gene TRBV6-5 combines with J gene TRBJ2-7; tentative D call: TRBD2 (5 bases). The CDR3 consists of 14 residues. Trimming stripped 3 bases from V and 3 bases from J, with 12 bases between. Germline loops: CDR1 MNHEY, CDR2 SVGAGI.

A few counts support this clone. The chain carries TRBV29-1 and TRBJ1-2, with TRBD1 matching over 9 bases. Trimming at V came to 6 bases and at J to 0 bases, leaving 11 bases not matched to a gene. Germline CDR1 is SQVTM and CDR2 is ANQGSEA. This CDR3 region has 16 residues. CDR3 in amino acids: CSVTPPDRGANYGYTF. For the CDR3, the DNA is TGCAGCGTCACCCCACCGGACAGGGGTGCTAACTATGGCTACACCTTC.

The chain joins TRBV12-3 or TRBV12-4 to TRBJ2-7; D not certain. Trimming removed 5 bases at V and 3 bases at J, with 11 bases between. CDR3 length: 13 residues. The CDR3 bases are TGTGCCAGCAGTCCTGGGCCCGGCTACGAGCAGTACTTC. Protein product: CASSPGPGYEQYF.

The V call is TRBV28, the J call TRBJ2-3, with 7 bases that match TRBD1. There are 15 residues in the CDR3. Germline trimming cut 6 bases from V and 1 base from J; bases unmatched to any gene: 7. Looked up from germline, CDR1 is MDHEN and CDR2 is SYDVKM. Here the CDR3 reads CASSTGAVGTDTQYF. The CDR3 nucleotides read TGTGCCAGCAGCACAGGGGCGGTGGGCACAGATACGCAGTATTTT.

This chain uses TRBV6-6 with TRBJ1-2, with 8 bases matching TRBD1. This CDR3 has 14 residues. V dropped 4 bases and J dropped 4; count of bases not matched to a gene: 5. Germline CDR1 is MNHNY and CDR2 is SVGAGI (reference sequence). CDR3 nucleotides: TGTGCCAGCAGTTTACCGGGACAGGTCTATGGCTACACCTTC. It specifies CASSLPGQVYGYTF.

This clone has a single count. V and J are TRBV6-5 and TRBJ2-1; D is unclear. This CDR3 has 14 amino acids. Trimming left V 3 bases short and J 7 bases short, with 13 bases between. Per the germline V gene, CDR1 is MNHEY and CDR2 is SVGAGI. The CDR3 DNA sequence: TGTGCCAGCAGTTATCTGAGAAGTGCAAATGAGCAGTTCTTC. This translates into CASSYLRSANEQFF.

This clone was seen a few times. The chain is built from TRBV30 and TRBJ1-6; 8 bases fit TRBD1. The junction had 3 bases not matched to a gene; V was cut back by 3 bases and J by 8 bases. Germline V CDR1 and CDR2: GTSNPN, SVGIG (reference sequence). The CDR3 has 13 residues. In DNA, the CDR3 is TGTGCCTGGAGCGGACAGGGAGATTCACCCCTCCACTTT. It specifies CAWSGQGDSPLHF.

This CDR3 is CASSQTGAQPQHF. The CDR3 nucleotides read TGTGCCAGCAGCCAAACAGGGGCTCAGCCCCAGCATTTT. The gene calls are TRBV3-1 (or the pseudogene TRBV3-2) and TRBJ1-5; 7 nucleotides line up with TRBD1. The CDR3 consists of 13 residues. Trimming removed 2 bases from V and 6 bases from J; junction bases left unmatched: 1. Germline V gives CDR1 LGHDT, CDR2 YNNKEL (reference sequence).

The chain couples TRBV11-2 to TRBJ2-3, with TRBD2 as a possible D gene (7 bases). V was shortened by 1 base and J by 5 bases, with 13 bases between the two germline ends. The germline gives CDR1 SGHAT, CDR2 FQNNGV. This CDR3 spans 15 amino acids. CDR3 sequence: CASSLGGGQGDTQYF. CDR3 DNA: TGTGCCAGCAGCTTAGGGGGGGGCCAAGGAGATACGCAGTATTTT. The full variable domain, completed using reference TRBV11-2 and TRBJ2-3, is EAGVAQSPRYKIIEKRQSVAFWCNPISGHATLYWYQQILGQGPKLLIQFQNNGVVDDSQLPKDRFSAERLKGVDSTLKIQPAKLEDSAVYLCASSLGGGQGDTQYFGPGTRLTVL.

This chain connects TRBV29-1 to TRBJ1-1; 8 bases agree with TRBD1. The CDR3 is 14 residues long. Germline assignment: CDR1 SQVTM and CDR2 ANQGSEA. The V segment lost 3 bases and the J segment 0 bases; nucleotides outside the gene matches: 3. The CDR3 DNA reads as TGCAGCGTTGATCGACAGGGGATGAACACTGAAGCTTTCTTT. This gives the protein CSVDRQGMNTEAFF.

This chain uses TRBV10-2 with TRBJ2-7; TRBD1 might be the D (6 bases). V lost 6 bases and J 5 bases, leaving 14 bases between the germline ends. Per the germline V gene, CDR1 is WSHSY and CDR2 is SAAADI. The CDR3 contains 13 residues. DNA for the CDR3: TGCGCCAGCAGAAGGGACATCACCGACGAGCAGTACTTC. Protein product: CASRRDITDEQYF.

In nucleotides, the CDR3 is TGTGCCAGCAGTGTACAGGGGCTGGCTGGAAACACCATATATTTT. It encodes CASSVQGLAGNTIYF. The chain couples TRBV2 to TRBJ1-3; TRBD1 agrees at 7 bases. This CDR3 comprises 15 residues. The germline V gene has CDR1 SNHLY and CDR2 FYNNEI. V lost 4 bases and J lost 2; bases outside the gene matches: 5.

The CDR3 DNA reads TGTGCCAGCAGCGTAGGACAGGGAAACCAAGAGACCCAGTACTTC. Residues: CASSVGQGNQETQYF. V and J are TRBV9 and TRBJ2-5, with 7 bases matching TRBD1. The V gene's germline CDR1 is SGDLS and CDR2 YYNGEE. This CDR3 is 15 amino acids long. After removal of 0 bases from V and 0 bases from J, the junction contained 2 bases not matched to a gene. The variable domain in full, with the rest retrieved from reference TRBV9 and TRBJ2-5, is DSGVTQTPKHLITATGQRVTLRCSPRSGDLSVYWYQQSLDQGLQFLIQYYNGEERAKGNILERFSAQQFPDLHSELNLSSLELGDSALYFCASSVGQGNQETQYFGPGTRLLVL.

The CDR3: CASSRGGVGSSGYTF. The CDR3 bases are TGTGCCAGTAGTAGGGGAGGTGTGGGGAGTTCTGGCTACACCTTC. The V call is TRBV19, the J call TRBJ1-2; D is ambiguous. V dropped 4 bases and J dropped 7 bases, with 19 bases sitting between them. From germline, CDR1 is LNHDA and CDR2 SQIVND (reference sequence). This CDR3 spans 15 amino acids.

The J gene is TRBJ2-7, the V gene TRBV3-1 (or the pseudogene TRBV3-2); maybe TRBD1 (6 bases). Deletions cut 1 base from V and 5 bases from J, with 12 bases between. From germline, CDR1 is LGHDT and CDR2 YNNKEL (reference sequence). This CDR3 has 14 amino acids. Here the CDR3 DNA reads TGTGCCAGCAGCCAAGGGAACAGGGCCCACGAGCAGTACTTC. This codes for CASSQGNRAHEQYF.

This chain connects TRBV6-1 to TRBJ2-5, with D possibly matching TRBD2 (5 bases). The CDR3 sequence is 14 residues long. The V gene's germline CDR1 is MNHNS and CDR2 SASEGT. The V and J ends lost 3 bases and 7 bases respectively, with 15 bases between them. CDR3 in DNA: TGTGCCAGCAGTGAGGGCGGACTCCGGGGGACCCAGTACTTC. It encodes CASSEGGLRGTQYF.

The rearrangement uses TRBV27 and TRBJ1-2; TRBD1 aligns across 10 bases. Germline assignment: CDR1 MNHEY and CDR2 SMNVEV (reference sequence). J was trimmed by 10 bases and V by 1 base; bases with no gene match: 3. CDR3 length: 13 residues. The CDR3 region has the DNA TGTGCCAGCAGTTTATTCGGGACAGGGGACTACACCTTC. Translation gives CASSLFGTGDYTF.

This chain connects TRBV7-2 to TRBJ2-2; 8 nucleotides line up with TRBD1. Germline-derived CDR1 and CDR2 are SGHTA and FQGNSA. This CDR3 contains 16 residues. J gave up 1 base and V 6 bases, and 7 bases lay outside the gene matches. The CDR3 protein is CASRILGTGNTGELFF. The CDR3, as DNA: TGTGCCAGCAGGATATTGGGGACAGGGAACACCGGGGAGCTGTTTTTT.

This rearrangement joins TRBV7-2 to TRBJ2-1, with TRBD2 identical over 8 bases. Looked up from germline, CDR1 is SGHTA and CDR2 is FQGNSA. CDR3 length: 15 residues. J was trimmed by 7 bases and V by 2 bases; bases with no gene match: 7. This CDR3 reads CASSLIRGGSNEQFF. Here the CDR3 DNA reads TGTGCCAGCAGCTTAATCCGGGGGGGCTCGAATGAGCAGTTCTTC.

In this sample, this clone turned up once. CDR3 sequence (DNA): TGTGCCAGCAGTTATGGGCCTCAGATATATTTT. This codes for CASSYGPQIYF. The V call is TRBV6-2 or TRBV6-3, the J call TRBJ1-3, with D hard to call. Looked up from germline, CDR1 is MNHEY and CDR2 is SVGEGT. V lost 3 bases and J lost 13, with 10 bases in between. The CDR3 spans 11 residues.

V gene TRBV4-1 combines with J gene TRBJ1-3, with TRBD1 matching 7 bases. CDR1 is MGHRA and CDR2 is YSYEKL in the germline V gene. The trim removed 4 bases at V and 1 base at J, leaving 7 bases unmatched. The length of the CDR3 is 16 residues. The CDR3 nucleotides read TGCGCCAGCAGCCCGGGTAGGGGGCTATCTGGAAACACCATATATTTT. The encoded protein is CASSPGRGLSGNTIYF.

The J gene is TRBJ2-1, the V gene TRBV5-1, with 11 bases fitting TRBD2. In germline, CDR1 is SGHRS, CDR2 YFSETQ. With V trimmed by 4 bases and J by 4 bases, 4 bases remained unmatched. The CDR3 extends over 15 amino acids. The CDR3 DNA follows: TGCGCCAGCAGCCTTACTAGCGGGGGTTACAATGAGCAGTTCTTC. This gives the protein CASSLTSGGYNEQFF.

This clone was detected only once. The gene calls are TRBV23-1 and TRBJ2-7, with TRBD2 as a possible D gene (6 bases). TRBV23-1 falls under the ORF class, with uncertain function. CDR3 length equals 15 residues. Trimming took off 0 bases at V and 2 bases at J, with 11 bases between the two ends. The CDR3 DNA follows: TGCGCCAGCAGTCAATCGGGGGGAGAAACCTACGAGCAGTACTTC. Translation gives CASSQSGGETYEQYF.